The present T cell receptor beta chain was sequenced within a study of T cell responses to AZD1222 COVID-19 vaccine. Study-level results: Females outnumbered males among donors, who were mostly white British; clonal diversity was possibly underestimated. Mapped onto spike, vaccine-associated CD4 TCRs spanned it and were dominant at 160-218 and 743-854. Spike-specific TCR breadth rose after two AZD1222 doses, and depth rose as well.

Measured with immunoSEQ multiplex PCR; TCRdb has only the in-frame clones, and not every one. Of 120,000 or so clones listed, 80% to 90% are singletons. As concerns this clone: Its specificity is not known.

The source material was peripheral blood, sampled on day 0 of AZD1222 vaccination. The source is an adult in good health.

The DNA for the CDR3 is TGTGCCAGCAGCACGGACATCCTTTACGAGCAGTACTTC. This translates into CASSTDILYEQYF. This sequence joins TRBV4-2 and TRBJ2-7; possibly TRBD1 for D (5 bases). V was clipped by 5 bases and J by 4 bases, with 12 bases between them. Germline CDR1 is LGHNA and CDR2 is YNFKEQ. The CDR3 sequence is 13 residues long.